The source of this T cell receptor (beta chain) is a study of T-cell memory formation after mild COVID-19 (dated by TCRdb to 2020 to 2022). About the full investigation: Most TCR sequence clusters were specific to one of the two donors. The cohort was made up of two young adult volunteers, one female and one male, who were previously healthy. Longitudinal TCRalpha and TCRbeta repertoire sequencing tracked T-cell clones expanding and contracting after mild COVID-19 in a couple of donors. Findings and caveats that apply to the study as a whole: Contracting CD4+ clones were found mainly in CM and EM memory subsets, while CD8+ clones were enriched in EMRA. Clones contracting from day 15 to 85 had balanced CD4/CD8 phenotypes, while a second wave expanding from day 15 to 37 was biased towards CD4+. The study covered only a couple of mild cases, and larger cohorts including severe cases with pre-infection samples were considered necessary. Some responding clones were detected in pre-infection memory, suggesting pre-existing cross-reactive memory T cells joined the SARS-CoV-2 response. Whether the second-wave clones peaking on day 37 were SARS-CoV-2 specific was not confirmed.

In the germline V gene, CDR1 corresponds to SGHRS and CDR2 to YFSETQ. The junction shows trimming of 4 bases on V and 0 bases on J, plus 10 bases between the germline ends. The CDR3, from cysteine to phenylalanine, totals 14 residues. The read is trimmed to its CDR3 DNA, 42 bases read in frame from base 1. Sequencing relied on an Illumina NovaSeq 6000. TCRalpha and TCRbeta cDNA libraries were constructed by 5'RACE with constant-segment primers, with sample barcodes and unique molecular identifiers being introduced. Trizol reagent was used to extract RNA from every sample. Libraries were amplified in two PCR steps, with a second sample barcode and Illumina TruSeq adapters added in the second step. Sequencing of libraries was performed on an Illumina NovaSeq with 2 x 150 bp paired-end reads. The study's own analysis went as follows. With migec v1.2.7, reads were demultiplexed and then collapsed into UMI-guided consensus sequences. Using mixcr v2.1.11, UMI consensuses were aligned to TRA and TRB V and J templates and then assembled into clonotypes. Expanded or contracted clonotypes were those called significant by both edgeR and NoisET, with noise models trained on biological replicates. For edgeR calls, a false discovery rate-adjusted p below 0.01 and a log2 fold-change threshold of 1 were applied. As an exploratory analysis of dynamics, max-normalized trajectories of the 1000 most abundant clonotypes were examined with PCA combined with hierarchical clustering. Separately sequenced CD4+ and CD8+ repertoires were used to assign the CD4 or CD8 phenotype of responding clones. The raw public data were reprocessed by TCRdb itself: fastp quality trimming at Q25, MiXCR clonotype calling, in-frame beta chains only. A single entry per CDR3 protein holds the most common genes and DNA from its merged rows. TCRdb's processing, not the study's, gives the V and J calls here. Recorded for this sample are 65,000 to 90,000 distinct CDR3 sequences; about 13% of them occurred a single time. Of the sample, more than 35% is held by the ten largest clones.

At least ten counts were recorded for this clonotype. Its antigen remains unidentified. No base-level quality is on record; no much larger clone is a single base apart. Ficoll-Paque density gradient centrifugation was the method used to isolate PBMCs. The V and J genes are TRBV5-1 and TRBJ2-5; the D gene is perhaps TRBD2, from 6 matching bases. Sequenced sample: PBMCs or a T cell subset sorted from them (not recorded which). The receptor was isolated from a man in his late teens or twenties who had mild COVID-19 (a few samples of this study predate the infection). The sample titles of this study are shuffled in the database, so cell type and time point are left out; the donor was told from shared clones. The nucleotides are TGCGCCAGCAGCACGTGGGGGGACCAAGAGACCCAGTACTTC. It translates as CASSTWGDQETQYF. With all but the CDR3 taken from the reference TRBV5-1 and TRBJ2-5 genes, the full variable domain is: KAGVTQTPRYLIKTRGQQVTLSCSPISGHRSVSWYQQTPGQGLQFLFEYFSETQRNKGNFPGRFSGRQFSNSRSEMNVSTLELGDSALYLCASSTWGDQETQYFGPGTRLLVL.